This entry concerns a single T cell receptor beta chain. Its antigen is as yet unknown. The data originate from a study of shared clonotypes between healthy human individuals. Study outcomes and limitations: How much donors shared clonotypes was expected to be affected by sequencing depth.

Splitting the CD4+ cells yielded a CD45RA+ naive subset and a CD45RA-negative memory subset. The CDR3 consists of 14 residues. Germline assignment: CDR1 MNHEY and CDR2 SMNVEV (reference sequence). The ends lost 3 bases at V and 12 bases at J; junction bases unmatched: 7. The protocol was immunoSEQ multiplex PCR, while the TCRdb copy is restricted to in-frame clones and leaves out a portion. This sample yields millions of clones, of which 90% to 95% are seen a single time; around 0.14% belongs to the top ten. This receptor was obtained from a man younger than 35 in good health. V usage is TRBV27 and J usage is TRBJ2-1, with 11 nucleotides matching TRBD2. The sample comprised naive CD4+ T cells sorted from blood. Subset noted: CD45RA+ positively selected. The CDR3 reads CASSFRTSGWLQFF. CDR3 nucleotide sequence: TGTGCCAGCAGTTTCCGGACTAGCGGGTGGCTGCAGTTCTTC.